The clone carrying this T cell receptor beta chain came up many times. Its specificity is unknown. This entry comes from a study of T cells in Graves' hyperthyroidism and ophthalmopathy. Study-wide results and caveats: Most clonotypes expanded in the thyroid (above 0.001) were also present in blood.

CDR3 length: 15 residues. With 5 bases removed from V and 0 bases from J, the gap between germline ends came to 13 bases. In germline, CDR1 is MGHDK, CDR2 SYGVNS. TCR beta CDR3 sequences were amplified from RNA transcripts. Using the HTBI primer set, a first-round RT-PCR was run on the TCR CDR3. TCRdb reanalysed the multiplex PCR reads using MiXCR and keeps one entry per CDR3 protein. The sample yields roughly 800,000 distinct CDR3 sequences, 38% seen once. The receptor was derived from a man in his late teens or twenties with Graves' hyperthyroidism. What was sequenced was blood. This chain uses TRBV25-1 with TRBJ1-2; tentative D call: TRBD1 (5 bases). The CDR3 nucleotides read TGTGCCAGCAGTTCGACGCGGGGGGCTAACTATGGCTACACCTTC. This translates into CASSSTRGANYGYTF.